The source of this TCR beta chain is a study of T cell changes during pregnancy in multiple sclerosis. Clones were read by immunoSEQ multiplex PCR, and TCRdb kept only the in-frame ones, dropping some. The top ten clones hold more than 0.85% of a sample with 93,000 or so clones, roughly nine tenths of them seen once. The junction had 3 bases not matched to a gene; V was cut back by 3 bases and J by 6 bases. Germline assignment: CDR1 SGDLS and CDR2 YYNGEE. The CDR3 loop spans 13 amino acids. This sequence joins TRBV9 and TRBJ2-3; TRBD2 matches at 8 bases. The input for sequencing was peripheral blood, taken after pregnancy. The sequence derives from a female donor with multiple sclerosis, enrolled in a pregnancy study. The CDR3 reads CASSAGGVDTQYF. The CDR3 region has the DNA TGTGCCAGCAGCGCGGGAGGGGTGGATACGCAGTATTTT.